One and the same sample provided the 27 T cell receptor beta chains below, sequenced in a study of CD8 T cells in ankylosing spondylitis. Each CDR3 protein gets one entry after TCRdb re-called the 5' RACE reads with MiXCR. The sample lists 200,000 to 250,000 distinct CDR3 sequences, roughly 10% occurring once. Sample: blood, either unsorted or a sorted T cell fraction (not recorded which). The receptors derive from a male donor with ankylosing spondylitis or in good health (not recorded which).

This clonotype was counted ten times or more. The gene calls are TRBV29-1 and TRBJ2-7; TRBD2 matches 9 bases. The J segment lost 5 bases and the V segment lost 7 bases, leaving 12 bases of the junction unmatched. CDR3 length equals 14 residues. Germline V CDR1 and CDR2: SQVTM, ANQGSEA. The CDR3 region is CSAQLPGLAHEQYF. CDR3 DNA sequence: TGCAGCGCCCAACTACCGGGACTAGCCCACGAGCAGTACTTC.

This clonotype was seen many times. The CDR3 DNA reads TGCGCCAGCAGCGAAGGACTAGCGGCCTGGGAGACCCAGTACTTC. It yields the protein CASSEGLAAWETQYF. V is TRBV5-1 and J is TRBJ2-5; TRBD2 agrees at 10 bases. In germline, CDR1 is SGHRS, CDR2 YFSETQ. This CDR3 comprises 15 residues. With V trimmed by 4 bases and J by 5 bases, 8 bases remained unmatched.

Only a few counts were recorded for this clonotype. The chain employs TRBV6-5 and TRBJ2-7; possible D gene TRBD1, 7 bases. The germline V and J ends were trimmed by 2 bases and 0 bases, with 8 bases remaining between them. Germline CDR1 and CDR2: MNHEY and SVGAGI. CDR3 length: 14 amino acids. The CDR3 reads CASSYQGGSYEQYF. In DNA, the CDR3 is TGTGCCAGCAGTTACCAGGGGGGCTCCTACGAGCAGTACTTC.

This clonotype has at least ten counts. This chain uses TRBV5-1 with TRBJ2-3; D is unclear. Trimming left V 1 base short and J 2 bases short, with 11 bases between. Germline V gene sequence: CDR1 SGHRS, CDR2 YFSETQ. This CDR3 contains 15 residues. CDR3 nucleotide sequence: TGCGCCAGCAGCTTGAGGCAGGATAACACAGATACGCAGTATTTT. Translated: CASSLRQDNTDTQYF.

This chain uses TRBV24-1 with TRBJ2-3, with 11 bases lining up with TRBD2. CDR3 length: 16 amino acids. V was pared by 10 bases and J by 3 bases, with 11 bases of the junction left unmatched. Germline-derived CDR1 and CDR2 are KGHDR and SFDVKD. The CDR3 reads CATSGGAITSTDTQYF. CDR3 DNA sequence: TGTGCCACTAGCGGGGGGGCCATCACTTCGACAGATACGCAGTATTTT.

In its sample, this clonotype was seen many times. V usage is TRBV15 and J usage is TRBJ1-1, with a weak D call TRBD1 (5 bases). The CDR3 runs 13 residues. CDR1 is LNHNV, CDR2 YYDKDF, per germline (reference sequence). V lost 5 bases and J lost 1, with 8 bases in between. CDR3 region: CATSPDRNTEAFF. The DNA of the CDR3 is TGTGCCACCAGCCCAGACAGGAACACTGAAGCTTTCTTT. Drawing the rest from reference TRBV15 and TRBJ1-1, the complete variable domain is DAMVIQNPRYQVTQFGKPVTLSCSQTLNHNVMYWYQQKSSQAPKLLFHYYDKDFNNEADTPDNFQSRRPNTSFCFLDIRSPGLGDTAMYLCATSPDRNTEAFFGQGTRLTVV.

This clonotype was counted many times. The chain couples TRBV5-1 to TRBJ1-6, with 7 bases matching TRBD1. The CDR3 totals 18 residues. V was clipped by 1 base and J by 1 base; unmatched bases: 8. Germline V CDR1 and CDR2: SGHRS, YFSETQ. In DNA, the CDR3 is TGCGCCAGCAGCTTGTCTGACAGGGCAGGATCCTATAATTCACCCCTCCACTTT. It codes for CASSLSDRAGSYNSPLHF. Full variable domain (remainder filled in from reference TRBV5-1 and TRBJ1-6): KAGVTQTPRYLIKTRGQQVTLSCSPISGHRSVSWYQQTPGQGLQFLFEYFSETQRNKGNFPGRFSGRQFSNSRSEMNVSTLELGDSALYLCASSLSDRAGSYNSPLHFGNGTRLTVT.

This clonotype was detected many times. The chain recombines TRBV2 with TRBJ2-5; D tentatively fits TRBD1 or TRBD2 (5 bases each). The length of the CDR3 is 16 residues. Germline V gene sequence: CDR1 SNHLY, CDR2 FYNNEI. V lost 6 bases, J lost 3 bases, and 20 bases lay in between. CDR3 nucleotide sequence: TGTGCCAGCAGAGGGACCGCGCGAACCTATGAAGAGACCCAGTACTTC. This codes for CASRGTARTYEETQYF. The complete variable domain, with remaining parts taken from reference TRBV2 and TRBJ2-5, reads EPEVTQTPSHQVTQMGQEVILRCVPISNHLYFYWYRQILGQKVEFLVSFYNNEISEKSEIFDDQFSVERPDGSNFTLKIRSTKLEDSAMYFCASRGTARTYEETQYFGPGTRLLVL.

This clonotype was picked up many times. The rearrangement uses TRBV12-3 or TRBV12-4 and TRBJ1-2; no clear D. Trimming removed 3 bases from V and 4 bases from J, with 21 bases in between. The CDR3 totals 17 residues. In DNA form, the CDR3 reads TGTGCCAGCAGTTTTAATATATGGGGTGGAGCGGGCTATGGCTACACCTTC. Protein product: CASSFNIWGGAGYGYTF.

This clonotype was seen repeatedly, ten times or more. An end of the junction differs from the germline gene, which may be a read error. This chain links TRBV7-9 with TRBJ2-1; D may be TRBD2 (5 bases). CDR1 and CDR2 from the germline V gene are SEHNR and FQNEAQ (reference sequence). The CDR3 runs 11 residues. The chain's CDR3 is CASSPDKEVCF. In nucleotides, the CDR3 is TGTGCCAGCAGCCCAGACAAGGAGGTCTGCTTC. Together with reference TRBV7-9 and TRBJ2-1, the CDR3 gives the full variable domain: DTGVSQNPRHKITKRGQNVTFRCDPISEHNRLYWYRQTLGQGPEFLTYFQNEAQLEKSRLLSDRFSAERPKGSFSTLEIQRTEQGDSAMYLCASSPDKEVCFGPGTRLTVL.

This clonotype was observed many times. CDR3 loop: CSARVDRGRVGYGYTF. The CDR3 DNA is TGCAGTGCTAGAGTGGACAGGGGGCGCGTAGGCTATGGCTACACCTTC. This chain links TRBV20-1 with TRBJ1-2, with TRBD1 matching 11 bases. The V gene end was trimmed by 1 base and the J gene end by 4 bases; junction bases not matched to a gene: 8. This CDR3 spans 16 amino acids. Germline assignment: CDR1 DFQATT and CDR2 SNEGSKA (reference sequence).

Regarding this clonotype: A read error is possible here, since a much larger clone lies one base away. CDR3 DNA: TGTGGCAGCAGTGAGCGGCGGGGGGGTCTTGGGGAGCTGTTTTTT. As protein: CGSSERRGGLGELFF. The chain has TRBV6-1 and TRBJ2-2; 9 positions match TRBD2. The germline V gene encodes CDR1 MNHNS and CDR2 SASEGT. The CDR3 contains 15 residues.

This clonotype was seen at least ten times. The V call is TRBV2, the J call TRBJ1-1, with D possibly TRBD1 on 5 matching bases. The CDR3 runs to 15 residues. The V gene's germline CDR1 is SNHLY and CDR2 FYNNEI. Trimming left V 7 bases short and J 0 bases short, with 15 bases between. CDR3 bases: TGTGCCAGCACCCCCTTGACAGCCTTGAACACTGAAGCTTTCTTT. It translates to CASTPLTALNTEAFF.

This clonotype was picked up many times. The chain uses TRBV7-2 and TRBJ1-3, with D unclear. The V gene lost 1 base and the J gene lost 7 bases, with 17 bases spanning the gap. CDR3 length equals 16 residues. The germline V gene encodes CDR1 SGHTA and CDR2 FQGNSA. DNA for the CDR3: TGTGCCAGCAGCTTAGGAACCGGGCCACAAGGCAACACCATATATTTT. It codes for CASSLGTGPQGNTIYF.

About this clonotype: One end of the junction is discordant with germline, which a read error may explain. The rearrangement links TRBV4-1 to TRBJ1-2; possibly TRBD1 for D (5 bases). CDR3 length: 15 residues. Germline CDR1 MGHRA, CDR2 YSYEKL. The CDR3 nucleotides read TGTGCCAGCAGCCCGGGACTCCTATTGGCGTATGGCTACACCTTC. It encodes CASSPGLLLAYGYTF.

This clonotype was counted only a few times. The chain combines TRBV18 with TRBJ2-3, with D possibly TRBD1 on 6 matching bases. Germline-derived CDR1 and CDR2 are KGHSH and LQKENI. The CDR3 length is 15 residues. Trimming took 0 bases from V and 4 from J, leaving 11 bases between them. The CDR3 reads CASSPPITGPDTQYF. The CDR3 nucleotides read TGTGCCAGCTCACCACCTATAACAGGGCCAGATACGCAGTATTTT.

Note on this clonotype: With a much larger clone just one base away, this may be a read error. The V gene is TRBV10-3, the J gene TRBJ2-5; TRBD1 is a possible D gene (5 bases). The V end was cut by 7 bases, the J end by 3 bases, with 9 bases between. Looked up from germline, CDR1 is ENHRY and CDR2 is SYGVKD. This CDR3 is 12 amino acids long. The CDR3 region is CAIKGWEETQYF. The CDR3 nucleotides are TGTGCCATCAAGGGGTGGGAAGAGACCCAGTACTTC.

The chain employs TRBV9 and TRBJ2-1; 9 positions agree with TRBD1. The CDR3 extends over 14 amino acids. CDR1 is SGDLS and CDR2 is YYNGEE in the germline V gene. V dropped 1 base and J dropped 15; count of bases not matched to a gene: 11. CDR3 sequence: CASSVLDGTGPWFF. The DNA of the CDR3 is TGTGCCAGCAGCGTACTCGACGGGACAGGGCCCTGGTTCTTC.

This clonotype showed up many times. This chain connects TRBV20-1 to TRBJ2-1, with 8 bases matching TRBD1. Germline CDR1 reads DFQATT; CDR2 reads SNEGSKA (reference sequence). This CDR3 contains 14 residues. V was pared by 1 base and J by 3 bases, with 2 bases of the junction left unmatched. CDR3 amino acids: CSARGGQGYNEQFF. CDR3 DNA: TGCAGTGCTAGAGGCGGACAGGGCTACAATGAGCAGTTCTTC.

This clonotype showed up many times. The chain has TRBV20-1 and TRBJ2-1; D not certain. CDR1 DFQATT and CDR2 SNEGSKA come from the germline V gene (reference sequence). The CDR3 extends over 15 amino acids. Trimming left V 0 bases short and J 0 bases short, with 9 bases between. Here the CDR3 reads CSARDRRSSYNEQFF. As DNA, the CDR3 is TGCAGTGCTAGAGATCGGCGGAGCTCCTACAATGAGCAGTTCTTC.

Comments on this clonotype: A single base separates this from a much larger clone, so it may be a read error. The rearrangement links TRBV7-8 to TRBJ1-5; maybe TRBD1 (5 bases). Germline loops: CDR1 SGHVS, CDR2 FQNEAQ. This CDR3 contains 17 residues. The CDR3 region is CASSFRPHKGPSQHQHF. CDR3 sequence (DNA): TGTGCCAGCAGCTTCCGCCCTCACAAGGGGCCGAGTCAGCACCAGCATTTT.

The table lists this clonotype with a few counts. The rearrangement links TRBV6-6 to TRBJ1-5; the D is unclear. V lost 7 bases and J 3 bases, leaving 16 bases between the germline ends. Germline V lookup: CDR1 MNHNY, CDR2 SVGAGI (reference sequence). The CDR3 is made up of 15 amino acids. The CDR3 spells CASNDEGRVNQPQHF. The CDR3 DNA reads as TGTGCCAGCAACGATGAGGGAAGAGTCAATCAGCCCCAGCATTTT.

This clonotype came up a few times. The chain combines TRBV27 with TRBJ2-7; weak D call: TRBD2 (6 bases). CDR3 length: 14 amino acids. In germline, CDR1 is MNHEY, CDR2 SMNVEV (reference sequence). V was clipped by 4 bases and J by 3 bases, with 13 bases between them. The CDR3 DNA sequence: TGTGCCAGCAGTTCGGGACTCGGCTTCTACGAGCAGTACTTC. As protein: CASSSGLGFYEQYF.

This clonotype was recorded at least ten times. V gene TRBV7-6 combines with J gene TRBJ2-7, with D possibly being TRBD1 (6 bases). The CDR3 loop spans 15 amino acids. Germline V lookup: CDR1 SGHVS, CDR2 FNYEAQ. With 2 bases removed from V and 0 bases from J, the gap between germline ends came to 11 bases. The CDR3 spells CASSLIGQSSYEQYF. Here the CDR3 DNA reads TGTGCCAGCAGCTTAATCGGACAGAGCTCCTACGAGCAGTACTTC.

This clonotype was detected many times. The rearrangement joins TRBV30 to TRBJ2-3; D is tentatively TRBD1 or TRBD2 (5 bases each). The CDR3 has 14 residues. Germline V gene data show CDR1 as GTSNPN and CDR2 as SVGIG (reference sequence). V lost 1 base and J lost 2, with 10 bases in between. CDR3 DNA: TGTGCCTGGAGTGACGGGGCTTCCACAGATACGCAGTATTTT. Its protein is CAWSDGASTDTQYF. Full variable domain (missing parts from reference TRBV30 and TRBJ2-3): SQTIHQWPATLVQPVGSPLSLECTVEGTSNPNLYWYRQAAGRGLQLLFYSVGIGQISSEVPQNLSASRPQDRQFILSSKKLLLSDSGFYLCAWSDGASTDTQYFGPGTRLTVL.

The table lists this clonotype with a few counts. The chain links TRBV13 to TRBJ2-3; 11 positions match TRBD2. The CDR3 runs 15 residues. The germline V gene encodes CDR1 PRHDT and CDR2 FYEKMQ (reference sequence). After removal of 7 bases from V and 3 bases from J, the junction contained 6 bases not matched to a gene. CDR3 DNA sequence: TGTGCCAGCACGATCGGGACTAGCGGAACAGATACGCAGTATTTT. Its protein is CASTIGTSGTDTQYF.

This clonotype was detected ten times or more. This chain links TRBV29-1 with TRBJ2-5; D is possibly TRBD1 (7 bases). The ends were cut back, 8 bases at V and 0 bases at J, with 19 bases in the middle. Per the germline V gene, CDR1 is SQVTM and CDR2 is ANQGSEA. The CDR3 loop spans 15 amino acids. DNA of the CDR3: TGCAGCCGGGAAGGAGGGGGCAGGTACCAAGAGACCCAGTACTTC. It encodes CSREGGGRYQETQYF.